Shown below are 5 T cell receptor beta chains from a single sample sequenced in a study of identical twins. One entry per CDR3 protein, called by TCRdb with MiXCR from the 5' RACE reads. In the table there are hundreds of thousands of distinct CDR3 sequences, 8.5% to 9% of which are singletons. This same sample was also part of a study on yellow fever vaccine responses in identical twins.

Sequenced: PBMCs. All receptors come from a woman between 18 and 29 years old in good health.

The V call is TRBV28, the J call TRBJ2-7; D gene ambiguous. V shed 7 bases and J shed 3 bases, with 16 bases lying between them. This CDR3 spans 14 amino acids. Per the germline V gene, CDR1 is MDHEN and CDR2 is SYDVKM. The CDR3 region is CASKPRPRHYEQYF. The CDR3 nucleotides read TGTGCCAGCAAGCCGCGACCGAGACACTACGAGCAGTACTTC.

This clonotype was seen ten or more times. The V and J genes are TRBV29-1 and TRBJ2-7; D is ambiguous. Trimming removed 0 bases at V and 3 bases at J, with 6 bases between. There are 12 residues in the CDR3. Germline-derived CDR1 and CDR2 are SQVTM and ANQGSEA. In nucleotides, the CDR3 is TGCAGCGTTGAAGAATGGAACTACGAGCAGTACTTC. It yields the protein CSVEEWNYEQYF.

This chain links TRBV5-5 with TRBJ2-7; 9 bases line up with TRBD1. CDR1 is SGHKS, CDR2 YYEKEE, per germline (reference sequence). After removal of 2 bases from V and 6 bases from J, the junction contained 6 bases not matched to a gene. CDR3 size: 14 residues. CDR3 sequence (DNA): TGTGCCAGCAGCTTACCGGGACAGGGTTTCGAGCAGTACTTC. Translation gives CASSLPGQGFEQYF.

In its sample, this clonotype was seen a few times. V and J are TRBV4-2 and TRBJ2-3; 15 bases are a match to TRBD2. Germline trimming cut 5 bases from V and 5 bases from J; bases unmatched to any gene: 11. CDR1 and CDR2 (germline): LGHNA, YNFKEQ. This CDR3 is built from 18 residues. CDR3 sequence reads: CASSKRPGLAGGVDTQYF. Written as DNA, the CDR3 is TGTGCCAGCAGCAAAAGACCGGGACTAGCGGGAGGTGTAGATACGCAGTATTTT.

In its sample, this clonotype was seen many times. The DNA for the CDR3 is TGTGCCAGCAGTTACTCATTGGGGACTACCGACACAGATACGCAGTATTTT. Protein: CASSYSLGTTDTDTQYF. This chain links TRBV6-2 or TRBV6-3 with TRBJ2-3, with 7 positions matching TRBD2. Germline V gene lookup returns CDR1 MNHEY and CDR2 SVGEGT. The CDR3 loop spans 17 amino acids. V lost 0 bases, J lost 2 bases, and 8 bases stayed unmatched.